A selection of T cell receptor beta chains follows, all from one sample in a study of cytomegalovirus exposure and HLA in healthy donors. Some clones are missing from TCRdb's copy, which holds only in-frame ones; the method was immunoSEQ multiplex PCR. The sample records 150,000 or so clones, 60% to 80% being singletons. The source material was PBMCs. The source of these receptors is a man aged 50-59 years in good health and CMV-seropositive. The CDR3 runs from the conserved cysteine through the conserved F or W. Fields, in order: V gene, clone size, J gene, D gene, CDR3 protein, CDR3 DNA. The D gene is left open where the match is weak. Rows may omit the clone size; those that give it use once, few, many or a size class.

v_call: TRBV5-8; clone_size: NA; j_call: TRBJ2-3; d_call: TRBD2; cdr3_aa: CASSLRGGSTDTQYF; cdr3_nt: TGTGCCAGCAGTTTGCGGGGGGGGAGCACAGATACGCAGTATTTT
v_call: TRBV2; clone_size: NA; j_call: TRBJ1-3; d_call: TRBD1; cdr3_aa: CASSPGQGRNTIYF; cdr3_nt: TGTGCCAGCAGTCCGGGACAGGGGAGAAACACCATATATTTT
v_call: TRBV10-2; clone_size: NA; j_call: TRBJ1-5; d_call: TRBD1; cdr3_aa: CASSATGWGDQPQHF; cdr3_nt: TGCGCCAGCAGCGCGACAGGGTGGGGCGATCAGCCCCAGCATTTT
v_call: TRBV7-9; clone_size: NA; j_call: TRBJ2-5; d_call: TRBD1; cdr3_aa: CASSWGQIEETQYF; cdr3_nt: TGTGCCAGCAGCTGGGGACAGATCGAAGAGACCCAGTACTTC
v_call: TRBV10-3; clone_size: NA; j_call: TRBJ2-2; d_call: NA; cdr3_aa: CAISESWGEPATSGELFF; cdr3_nt: TGTGCCATCAGTGAGTCGTGGGGGGAGCCTGCAACTAGCGGGGAGCTGTTTTTT
v_call: TRBV27; clone_size: few; j_call: TRBJ2-2; d_call: TRBD2; cdr3_aa: CASSLGLAGVNTGELFF; cdr3_nt: TGTGCCAGCAGTTTAGGACTAGCGGGGGTCAACACCGGGGAGCTGTTTTTT
v_call: TRBV25-1; clone_size: NA; j_call: TRBJ1-2; d_call: NA; cdr3_aa: CASSEGYRVNDGYTF; cdr3_nt: TGTGCCAGCAGTGAGGGCTACAGGGTAAACGATGGCTACACCTTC
v_call: TRBV5-4; clone_size: NA; j_call: TRBJ2-3; d_call: NA; cdr3_aa: CASSLAPGALTDTQYF; cdr3_nt: TGTGCCAGCAGCTTGGCCCCAGGGGCCCTCACAGATACGCAGTATTTT
v_call: TRBV25-1; clone_size: NA; j_call: TRBJ1-5; d_call: NA; cdr3_aa: CASSETGVSNQPQHF; cdr3_nt: TGTGCCAGCAGTGAAACGGGGGTTAGCAATCAGCCCCAGCATTTT
v_call: TRBV19; clone_size: NA; j_call: TRBJ1-5; d_call: TRBD1; cdr3_aa: CASLIAGTGGNQPQHF; cdr3_nt: TGTGCCAGCCTCATCGCGGGGACAGGGGGCAATCAGCCCCAGCATTTT
v_call: TRBV5-6; clone_size: once; j_call: TRBJ2-3; d_call: NA; cdr3_aa: CASSLGGHSDTQYF; cdr3_nt: TGTGCCAGCAGCTTGGGGGGGCACTCAGATACGCAGTATTTT
v_call: TRBV7-9; clone_size: NA; j_call: TRBJ1-1; d_call: NA; cdr3_aa: CASSLAGKGAFF; cdr3_nt: TGTGCCAGCAGCTTAGCCGGGAAAGGAGCTTTCTTT
v_call: TRBV7-9; clone_size: few; j_call: TRBJ2-3; d_call: NA; cdr3_aa: CASSWTRGTDTQYF; cdr3_nt: TGTGCCAGCAGCTGGACCAGGGGTACAGATACGCAGTATTTT
v_call: TRBV15; clone_size: NA; j_call: TRBJ2-6; d_call: NA; cdr3_aa: CATSRESRSGANVLTF; cdr3_nt: TGTGCCACCAGCAGGGAGAGCCGCTCTGGGGCCAACGTCCTGACTTTC
v_call: TRBV7-9; clone_size: NA; j_call: TRBJ2-7; d_call: TRBD1; cdr3_aa: CASSLGTGAFNEQYF; cdr3_nt: TGTGCCAGCAGCTTAGGGACAGGGGCATTCAACGAGCAGTACTTC
v_call: TRBV11-2; clone_size: NA; j_call: TRBJ2-3; d_call: NA; cdr3_aa: CASSFQTRRTSTDTQYF; cdr3_nt: TGTGCCAGCAGCTTCCAGACTAGACGTACGAGCACAGATACGCAGTATTTT
v_call: TRBV6-5; clone_size: NA; j_call: TRBJ2-6; d_call: TRBD1; cdr3_aa: CASLDRGLGANVLTF; cdr3_nt: TGTGCCAGCCTTGACAGGGGGCTGGGGGCCAACGTCCTGACTTTC
v_call: TRBV30; clone_size: NA; j_call: TRBJ1-4; d_call: NA; cdr3_aa: CAWSVGRGATNEKLFF; cdr3_nt: TGTGCCTGGAGTGTAGGCAGGGGCGCAACTAATGAAAAACTGTTTTTT
v_call: TRBV7-9; clone_size: NA; j_call: TRBJ2-4; d_call: NA; cdr3_aa: CASSYTRIGGDIQYF; cdr3_nt: TGTGCCAGCAGCTATACTAGAATCGGTGGAGACATTCAGTACTTC
v_call: TRBV4-2; clone_size: NA; j_call: TRBJ1-2; d_call: NA; cdr3_aa: CASSQDSGRHYGYTF; cdr3_nt: TGTGCCAGCAGCCAAGATTCGGGGAGACACTATGGCTACACCTTC
v_call: TRBV15; clone_size: NA; j_call: TRBJ1-5; d_call: TRBD1; cdr3_aa: CATSAARGLEQPQHF; cdr3_nt: TGTGCCACCAGCGCCGCTAGGGGGCTCGAACAGCCCCAGCATTTT
v_call: TRBV6-5; clone_size: NA; j_call: TRBJ1-2; d_call: TRBD1; cdr3_aa: CASSYLETGGGYTF; cdr3_nt: TGTGCCAGCAGTTACTTAGAAACAGGGGGGGGCTACACCTTC
v_call: TRBV13; clone_size: once; j_call: TRBJ1-3; d_call: TRBD1; cdr3_aa: CASSSLTGAGNTIYF; cdr3_nt: TGTGCCAGCAGCTCGTTGACAGGGGCTGGAAACACCATATATTTT
v_call: TRBV7-2; clone_size: NA; j_call: TRBJ2-5; d_call: NA; cdr3_aa: CASSQRTPGSKQYF; cdr3_nt: TGTGCCAGCAGCCAACGGACCCCCGGGAGTAAGCAGTACTTC
v_call: TRBV7-2; clone_size: NA; j_call: TRBJ2-7; d_call: NA; cdr3_aa: CASSLAPQGAYEQYF; cdr3_nt: TGTGCCAGCAGCTTAGCCCCCCAAGGGGCCTACGAGCAGTACTTC
v_call: TRBV9; clone_size: NA; j_call: TRBJ1-4; d_call: NA; cdr3_aa: CASSVGGGGTNEKLFF; cdr3_nt: TGTGCCAGCAGCGTAGGGGGGGGCGGAACTAATGAAAAACTGTTTTTT
v_call: TRBV9; clone_size: NA; j_call: TRBJ2-5; d_call: NA; cdr3_aa: CASSVYRGGQETQYF; cdr3_nt: TGTGCCAGCAGCGTATACAGGGGGGGCCAGGAGACCCAGTACTTC
v_call: TRBV25-1; clone_size: NA; j_call: TRBJ2-7; d_call: NA; cdr3_aa: CASSEIWTETYEQYF; cdr3_nt: TGTGCCAGCAGTGAAATCTGGACAGAGACCTACGAGCAGTACTTC
v_call: TRBV5-1; clone_size: once; j_call: TRBJ2-5; d_call: TRBD2; cdr3_aa: CASGLAGEWETQYF; cdr3_nt: TGCGCCAGCGGCCTAGCGGGGGAGTGGGAGACCCAGTACTTC
v_call: TRBV5-1; clone_size: NA; j_call: TRBJ1-6; d_call: TRBD1; cdr3_aa: CASSLGQGNSPLHF; cdr3_nt: TGCGCCAGCAGCTTGGGACAGGGGAACTCACCCCTCCACTTT
v_call: TRBV28; clone_size: few; j_call: TRBJ2-4; d_call: NA; cdr3_aa: CASSLLAGLGKNIQYF; cdr3_nt: TGTGCCAGCAGTTTACTGGCAGGGTTGGGCAAAAACATTCAGTACTTC
v_call: TRBV4-3; clone_size: NA; j_call: TRBJ2-7; d_call: TRBD1; cdr3_aa: CASSQVGQGAVEQYF; cdr3_nt: TGCGCCAGCAGCCAAGTAGGGCAGGGGGCTGTCGAGCAGTACTTC
v_call: TRBV7-6; clone_size: NA; j_call: TRBJ1-1; d_call: NA; cdr3_aa: CASTSPGNTEAFF; cdr3_nt: TGTGCCAGCACCTCTCCGGGGAACACTGAAGCTTTCTTT
v_call: TRBV10-3; clone_size: NA; j_call: TRBJ1-1; d_call: TRBD1; cdr3_aa: CAISESTGGKNTEAFF; cdr3_nt: TGTGCCATCAGTGAGTCGACAGGGGGGAAGAACACTGAAGCTTTCTTT
v_call: TRBV9; clone_size: NA; j_call: TRBJ1-1; d_call: TRBD1; cdr3_aa: CASSLTPPGQSTEAFF; cdr3_nt: TGTGCCAGCAGCCTGACCCCTCCGGGACAGAGCACTGAAGCTTTCTTT
v_call: TRBV5-1; clone_size: NA; j_call: TRBJ1-5; d_call: NA; cdr3_aa: CASSREGPNSNQPQHF; cdr3_nt: TGCGCCAGCAGCCGTGAGGGTCCTAATAGCAATCAGCCCCAGCATTTT
v_call: TRBV14; clone_size: once; j_call: TRBJ2-5; d_call: TRBD2; cdr3_aa: CASSQIGREWETQYF; cdr3_nt: TGTGCCAGCAGCCAAATCGGGAGGGAGTGGGAGACCCAGTACTTC
v_call: TRBV6-1; clone_size: once; j_call: TRBJ2-3; d_call: NA; cdr3_aa: CASSDQMPRGSDTQYF; cdr3_nt: TGTGCCAGCAGTGATCAGATGCCTCGAGGGTCAGATACGCAGTATTTT
v_call: TRBV7-2; clone_size: NA; j_call: TRBJ2-7; d_call: TRBD1; cdr3_aa: CASSFEGAYYEQYF; cdr3_nt: TGTGCCAGCAGCTTTGAGGGGGCCTACTACGAGCAGTACTTC
v_call: TRBV15; clone_size: NA; j_call: TRBJ1-4; d_call: TRBD1; cdr3_aa: CATSRDLGTGKDEKLFF; cdr3_nt: TGTGCCACCAGCAGAGATCTGGGGACAGGGAAGGATGAAAAACTGTTTTTT
v_call: TRBV5-1; clone_size: NA; j_call: TRBJ2-2; d_call: TRBD1; cdr3_aa: CASSQRQGNTGELFF; cdr3_nt: TGCGCCAGCAGCCAGAGACAGGGCAACACCGGGGAGCTGTTTTTT
v_call: TRBV4-3; clone_size: once; j_call: TRBJ1-6; d_call: NA; cdr3_aa: CASSGYPTGSYNSPLHF; cdr3_nt: TGCGCCAGCAGCGGGTACCCGACAGGCTCCTATAATTCACCCCTCCACTTT
v_call: TRBV6-5; clone_size: NA; j_call: TRBJ1-2; d_call: TRBD1; cdr3_aa: CASSDRGYGYTF; cdr3_nt: TGTGCCAGCAGTGACAGGGGGTATGGCTACACCTTC
v_call: TRBV5-1; clone_size: NA; j_call: TRBJ1-2; d_call: NA; cdr3_aa: CASSLDQGQYYGYTF; cdr3_nt: TGCGCCAGCAGCTTGGATCAGGGGCAATACTATGGCTACACCTTC
v_call: TRBV2; clone_size: NA; j_call: TRBJ2-7; d_call: NA; cdr3_aa: CASSAYSYEQYF; cdr3_nt: TGTGCCAGCAGTGCTTACAGCTACGAGCAGTACTTC
v_call: TRBV30; clone_size: few; j_call: TRBJ1-2; d_call: TRBD1; cdr3_aa: CAWDRTGISYGYTF; cdr3_nt: TGTGCCTGGGATCGGACAGGAATCTCCTATGGCTACACCTTC
v_call: TRBV5-6; clone_size: NA; j_call: TRBJ1-1; d_call: TRBD1; cdr3_aa: CASSSGTGDLAFF; cdr3_nt: TGTGCCAGCAGCTCCGGGACAGGGGATCTAGCTTTCTTT
v_call: TRBV28; clone_size: NA; j_call: TRBJ2-3; d_call: TRBD1; cdr3_aa: CASSGIGTDATDTQYF; cdr3_nt: TGTGCCAGCAGTGGGATAGGGACAGACGCCACAGATACGCAGTATTTT
v_call: TRBV11-2; clone_size: NA; j_call: TRBJ2-7; d_call: NA; cdr3_aa: CASSLSQGLGEQYF; cdr3_nt: TGTGCCAGCAGCTTAAGTCAGGGACTGGGCGAGCAGTACTTC
v_call: TRBV2; clone_size: once; j_call: TRBJ2-7; d_call: TRBD1; cdr3_aa: CASRDRPLSYEQYF; cdr3_nt: TGTGCCAGCAGGGACAGGCCCCTCTCCTACGAGCAGTACTTC